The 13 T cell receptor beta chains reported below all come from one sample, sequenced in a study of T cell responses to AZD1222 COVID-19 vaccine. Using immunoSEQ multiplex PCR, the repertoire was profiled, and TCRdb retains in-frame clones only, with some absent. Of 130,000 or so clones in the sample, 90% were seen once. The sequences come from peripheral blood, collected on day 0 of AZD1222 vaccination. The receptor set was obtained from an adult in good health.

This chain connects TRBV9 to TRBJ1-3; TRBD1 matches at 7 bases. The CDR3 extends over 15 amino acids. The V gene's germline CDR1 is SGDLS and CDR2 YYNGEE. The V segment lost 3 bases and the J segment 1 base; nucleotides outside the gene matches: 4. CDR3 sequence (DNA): TGTGCCAGCAGCGGAACAGGGGTTTCTGGAAACACCATATATTTT. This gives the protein CASSGTGVSGNTIYF.

The CDR3 DNA follows: TGTGCCAGCAGCCAAGCCCTATGGGGAGGTGCTGAAGCTTTCTTT. Translating gives CASSQALWGGAEAFF. This chain links TRBV14 with TRBJ1-1; D remains unclear. Per germline, CDR1 SGHDN and CDR2 FVKESK. This CDR3 contains 15 residues. The V gene lost 1 base and the J gene lost 6 bases, with 15 bases spanning the gap. The complete variable domain, with remaining parts taken from reference TRBV14 and TRBJ1-1, reads EAGVTQFPSHSVIEKGQTVTLRCDPISGHDNLYWYRRVMGKEIKFLLHFVKESKQDESGMPNNRFLAERTGGTYSTLKVQPAELEDSGVYFCASSQALWGGAEAFFGQGTRLTVV.

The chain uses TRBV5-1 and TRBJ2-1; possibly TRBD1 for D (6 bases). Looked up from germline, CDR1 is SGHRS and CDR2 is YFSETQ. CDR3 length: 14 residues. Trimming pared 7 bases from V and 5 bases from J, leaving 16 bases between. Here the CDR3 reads CASAMGAAHNEQFF. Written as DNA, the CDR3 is TGCGCCAGCGCGATGGGGGCCGCCCACAATGAGCAGTTCTTC.

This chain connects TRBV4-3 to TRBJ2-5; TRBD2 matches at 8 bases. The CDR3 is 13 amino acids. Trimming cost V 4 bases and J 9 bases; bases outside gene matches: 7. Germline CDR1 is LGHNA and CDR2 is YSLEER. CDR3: CASSPGGPEAQYF. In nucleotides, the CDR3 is TGCGCCAGCAGCCCGGGGGGGCCTGAGGCCCAGTACTTC.

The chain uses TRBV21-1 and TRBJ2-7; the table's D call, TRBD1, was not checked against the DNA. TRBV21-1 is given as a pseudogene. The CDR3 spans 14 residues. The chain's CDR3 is CASSARTGGHEQYF. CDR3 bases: TGTGCCAGCAGCGCCCGGACAGGGGGTCACGAGCAGTACTTC.

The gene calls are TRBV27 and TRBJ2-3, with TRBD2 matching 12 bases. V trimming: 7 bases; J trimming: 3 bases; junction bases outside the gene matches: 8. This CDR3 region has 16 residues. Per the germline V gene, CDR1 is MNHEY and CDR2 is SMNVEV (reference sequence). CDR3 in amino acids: CASNFLAGGPTDTQYF. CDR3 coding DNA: TGTGCCAGCAATTTCCTAGCGGGGGGGCCGACAGATACGCAGTATTTT.

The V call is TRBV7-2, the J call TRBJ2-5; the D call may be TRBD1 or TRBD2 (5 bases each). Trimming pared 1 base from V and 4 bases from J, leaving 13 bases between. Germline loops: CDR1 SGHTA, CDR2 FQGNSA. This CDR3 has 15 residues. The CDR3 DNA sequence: TGTGCCAGCAGCTTAGTGGGTGGGGCGGGAGAGACCCAGTACTTC. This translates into CASSLVGGAGETQYF.

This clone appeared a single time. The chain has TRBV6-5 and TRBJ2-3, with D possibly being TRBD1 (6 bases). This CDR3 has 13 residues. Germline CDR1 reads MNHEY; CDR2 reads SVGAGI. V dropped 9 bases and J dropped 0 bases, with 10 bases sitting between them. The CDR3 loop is CASGGHSTDTQYF. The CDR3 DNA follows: TGTGCCAGTGGGGGACATAGCACAGATACGCAGTATTTT.

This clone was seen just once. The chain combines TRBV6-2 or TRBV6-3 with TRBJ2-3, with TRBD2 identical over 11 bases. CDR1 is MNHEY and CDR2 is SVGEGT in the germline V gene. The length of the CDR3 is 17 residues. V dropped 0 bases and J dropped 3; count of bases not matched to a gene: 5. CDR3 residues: CASSYSGPSGRTDTQYF. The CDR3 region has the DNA TGTGCCAGCAGTTACTCGGGGCCTAGCGGGAGGACAGATACGCAGTATTTT.

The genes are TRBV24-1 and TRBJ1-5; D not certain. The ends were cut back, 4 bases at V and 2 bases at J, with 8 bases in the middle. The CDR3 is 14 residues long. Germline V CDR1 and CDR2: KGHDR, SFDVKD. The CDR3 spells CATSDWKGNQPQHF. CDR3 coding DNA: TGTGCCACCAGTGACTGGAAGGGCAATCAGCCCCAGCATTTT.

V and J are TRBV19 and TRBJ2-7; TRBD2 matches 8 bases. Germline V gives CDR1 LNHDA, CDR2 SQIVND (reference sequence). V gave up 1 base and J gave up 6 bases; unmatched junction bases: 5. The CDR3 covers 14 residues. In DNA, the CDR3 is TGTGCCAGTAGTATAGGGAGCGGGAGAACCGAGCAGTACTTC. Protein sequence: CASSIGSGRTEQYF.

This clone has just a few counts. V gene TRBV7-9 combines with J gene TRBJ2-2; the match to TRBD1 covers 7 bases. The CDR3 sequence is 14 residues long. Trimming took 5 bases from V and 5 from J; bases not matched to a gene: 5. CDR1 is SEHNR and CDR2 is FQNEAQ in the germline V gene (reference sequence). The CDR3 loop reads CASSETGMTGELFF. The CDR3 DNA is TGTGCCAGCAGCGAGACAGGGATGACCGGGGAGCTGTTTTTT.

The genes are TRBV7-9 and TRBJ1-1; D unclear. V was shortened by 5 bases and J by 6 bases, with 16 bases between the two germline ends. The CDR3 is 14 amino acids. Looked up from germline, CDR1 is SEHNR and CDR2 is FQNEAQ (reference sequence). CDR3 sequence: CASSPRLSPSEAFF. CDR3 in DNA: TGTGCCAGCAGCCCCCGACTGTCGCCCTCTGAAGCTTTCTTT.